The 23 T cell receptor beta chains below come from one sample, sequenced in a study of blood T cell repertoires in COVID-19. Assay: immunoSEQ multiplex PCR; the TCRdb copy retains only in-frame clones and omits some. The data hold some 95,000 clones, with 87% observed a single time. The sequencing sample was made of peripheral blood. Receptor source: a man between 65 and 80 years old with acute or convalescent COVID-19.

The V gene is TRBV6-1, the J gene TRBJ1-4, with 8 bases that match TRBD1. The V and J ends lost 3 bases and 6 bases, in that order; junction bases with no gene match: 3. Germline V gene lookup returns CDR1 MNHNS and CDR2 SASEGT. The CDR3 consists of 14 residues. The chain's CDR3 is CASSDRGQDEKLFF. The DNA of the CDR3 is TGTGCCAGCAGTGACAGGGGGCAAGATGAAAAACTGTTTTTT.

The chain joins TRBV6-1 to TRBJ1-3, with no clear D. Deletions cut 3 bases from V and 2 bases from J, with 8 bases between. Germline CDR1 is MNHNS and CDR2 is SASEGT. CDR3 length: 14 residues. CDR3 DNA: TGTGCCAGCAGTGACAGCGGGCCTGGAAACACCATATATTTT. It is translated as CASSDSGPGNTIYF.

The chain couples TRBV15 to TRBJ1-4; D is uncertain. Per germline, CDR1 LNHNV and CDR2 YYDKDF (reference sequence). The CDR3 covers 16 residues. The V end lost 1 base, the J end lost 8 bases, and 17 bases lay between the germline ends. The CDR3 nucleotides read TGTGCCACCAGCAGAGGGTATGAAGGCCGGGAAGAAAAACTGTTTTTT. It is translated as CATSRGYEGREEKLFF.

This clone showed up just once. This chain links TRBV2 with TRBJ2-2; 15 bases fit TRBD2. The CDR3 is 16 amino acids. The trim removed 10 bases at V and 2 bases at J, leaving 5 bases unmatched. Germline assignment: CDR1 SNHLY and CDR2 FYNNEI. The CDR3 here is CATGTSGGYNTGELFF. CDR3 nucleotide sequence: TGTGCCACCGGGACTAGCGGGGGGTACAACACCGGGGAGCTGTTTTTT.

This chain links TRBV5-1 with TRBJ2-2; 7 nucleotides line up with TRBD1. Germline CDR1 is SGHRS and CDR2 is YFSETQ. The CDR3 sequence is 16 residues long. Trimming at V came to 4 bases and at J to 4 bases, leaving 10 bases not matched to a gene. CDR3 loop: CASSPRTGEPTGELFF. The CDR3 coding sequence is TGCGCCAGCAGCCCCCGGACAGGTGAGCCCACCGGGGAGCTGTTTTTT.

This rearrangement joins TRBV10-3 to TRBJ1-5; 7 bases are shared with TRBD1. CDR3 size: 15 residues. J gave up 0 bases and V 2 bases, and 1 base lay outside the gene matches. The germline gives CDR1 ENHRY, CDR2 SYGVKD. The CDR3 nucleotides are TGTGCCATCAGTGAGACAGGGGTTAGCAATCAGCCCCAGCATTTT. Amino acids: CAISETGVSNQPQHF.

The rearrangement links TRBV10-3 to TRBJ2-7; TRBD1 aligns across 12 bases. Per germline, CDR1 ENHRY and CDR2 SYGVKD. With 6 bases clipped from V and 3 bases from J, the junction kept 6 bases outside the gene matches. The CDR3 extends over 15 amino acids. Here the CDR3 reads CAISEGTGGGYEQYV. CDR3 nucleotide sequence: TGTGCCATCAGCGAGGGGACAGGGGGCGGCTACGAGCAGTACGTC.

The CDR3 is CASSEKRGNNEQFF. CDR3 nucleotides: TGTGCCAGCAGTGAGAAGCGGGGGAACAATGAGCAGTTCTTC. J is TRBJ2-1 and V is TRBV2; 8 bases agree with TRBD2. Germline V gene data show CDR1 as SNHLY and CDR2 as FYNNEI. CDR3 size: 14 residues. The ends lost 3 bases at V and 5 bases at J; junction bases unmatched: 3.

The V gene is TRBV30, the J gene TRBJ2-1; 9 bases map to TRBD2. This CDR3 region has 14 residues. V shed 5 bases, J shed 7 bases, and the junction held 9 bases outside the gene matches. Germline CDR1 reads GTSNPN; CDR2 reads SVGIG (reference sequence). The CDR3: CAWDKRGAGNEQFF. The CDR3 nucleotides are TGTGCCTGGGACAAGCGGGGGGCCGGGAATGAGCAGTTCTTC.

J is TRBJ1-6 and V is TRBV6-6, with a tentative D call TRBD1 (6 bases). Germline CDR1 reads MNHNY; CDR2 reads SVGAGI (reference sequence). The CDR3 sequence is 16 residues long. V lost 3 bases to trimming and J lost 5 bases, with 14 bases between them. CDR3 nucleotides: TGTGCCAGCAGTTATCAAGCGGGGGCGGATAATTCACCCCTCCACTTT. As protein: CASSYQAGADNSPLHF.

The chain joins TRBV16 to TRBJ2-1, with 8 bases fitting TRBD2. V lost 0 bases and J lost 3; bases outside the gene matches: 7. CDR3 size: 17 residues. Per the germline V gene, CDR1 is KGHSY and CDR2 is FQNENV. CDR3 sequence reads: CASSQSRGLGLYNEQFF. In nucleotides, the CDR3 is TGTGCCAGCAGCCAATCGAGGGGACTAGGTCTCTACAATGAGCAGTTCTTC.

V usage is TRBV6-5 and J usage is TRBJ1-6; D is possibly TRBD1 (6 bases). V was shortened by 6 bases and J by 7 bases, with 13 bases between the two germline ends. CDR1 is MNHEY and CDR2 is SVGAGI in the germline V gene. The CDR3 totals 14 residues. For the CDR3, the DNA is TGTGCCAGCAGCTTACAGGGAGACAATTCACCCCTCCACTTT. Its translation is CASSLQGDNSPLHF.

The chain joins TRBV5-1 to TRBJ2-1, with 7 nucleotides matching TRBD2. Germline lookup yields CDR1 SGHRS and CDR2 YFSETQ. Trimming took 4 bases from V and 3 from J; bases not matched to a gene: 7. CDR3 length: 15 residues. The CDR3 DNA reads TGCGCCAGCAGCCCGGACGGGGGGAGCTACAATGAGCAGTTCTTC. Residues: CASSPDGGSYNEQFF. The whole variable domain, remainder taken from reference TRBV5-1 and TRBJ2-1, is KAGVTQTPRYLIKTRGQQVTLSCSPISGHRSVSWYQQTPGQGLQFLFEYFSETQRNKGNFPGRFSGRQFSNSRSEMNVSTLELGDSALYLCASSPDGGSYNEQFFGPGTRLTVL.

The rearrangement links TRBV11-2 to TRBJ2-5; 7 nucleotides agree with TRBD2. Per germline, CDR1 SGHAT and CDR2 FQNNGV. V lost 5 bases and J lost 2; bases outside the gene matches: 8. CDR3 length: 15 amino acids. Written as DNA, the CDR3 is TGTGCCAGCAGCGGGGGGAGGGCCGTTCAAGAGACCCAGTACTTC. This encodes CASSGGRAVQETQYF.

The gene calls are TRBV5-4 and TRBJ1-2; 7 nucleotides match TRBD1. Looked up from germline, CDR1 is SGHNT and CDR2 is YYREEE (reference sequence). V dropped 2 bases and J dropped 2; count of bases not matched to a gene: 3. This CDR3 comprises 14 residues. The CDR3 DNA reads as TGTGCCAGCAGCTTCGGGACAGCGAACTATGGCTACACCTTC. It translates to CASSFGTANYGYTF.

The chain links TRBV29-1 to TRBJ1-4, with a possible D match to TRBD1 (5 bases). The germline V gene encodes CDR1 SQVTM and CDR2 ANQGSEA. V lost 3 bases, J lost 8 bases, and 13 bases lay in between. The CDR3 runs 13 residues. CDR3 DNA sequence: TGCAGCGTTGAGGGGGGGACGGCCGAAAAACTGTTTTTT. Its protein is CSVEGGTAEKLFF.

The chain uses TRBV4-1 and TRBJ1-1; D is possibly TRBD1 (5 bases). V dropped 0 bases and J dropped 1 base, with 12 bases sitting between them. The V gene's germline CDR1 is MGHRA and CDR2 YSYEKL. The CDR3 is 16 amino acids. The chain's CDR3 is CASSQEGQAPNTEAFF. In DNA, the CDR3 is TGCGCCAGCAGCCAAGAGGGGCAGGCCCCGAACACTGAAGCTTTCTTT.

The CDR3 protein is CASSLAPTKNIQYF. The DNA of the CDR3 is TGTGCCAGCAGCTTAGCACCTACCAAAAACATTCAGTACTTC. The chain is built from TRBV7-8 and TRBJ2-4; D ambiguous. The CDR3 spans 14 residues. Germline CDR1 and CDR2: SGHVS and FQNEAQ. V lost 0 bases and J lost 2, with 5 bases in between.

This chain joins TRBV7-6 and TRBJ1-5, with 11 nucleotides matching TRBD1. With V trimmed by 1 base and J by 6 bases, 2 bases remained unmatched. CDR1 is SGHVS, CDR2 FNYEAQ, per germline. The CDR3 has 15 amino acids. This chain's CDR3 is CASSLGTGGGQPQHF. The CDR3 nucleotides read TGTGCCAGCAGCTTAGGGACAGGGGGCGGTCAGCCCCAGCATTTT.

This chain joins TRBV10-2 and TRBJ1-2; D remains ambiguous. V dropped 0 bases and J dropped 4 bases, with 12 bases sitting between them. This CDR3 is built from 15 residues. The germline V gene encodes CDR1 WSHSY and CDR2 SAAADI. The CDR3 reads CASSESGSPSYGYTF. The CDR3 region has the DNA TGCGCCAGCAGTGAGTCGGGCAGCCCCAGCTATGGCTACACCTTC.

CDR3 protein: CASSQEGAHGYTF. The CDR3 DNA reads as TGTGCCAGCAGCCAAGAAGGGGCACATGGCTACACCTTC. The chain joins TRBV3-1 (or the pseudogene TRBV3-2) to TRBJ1-2; a possible D gene is TRBD1 (5 bases). V lost 0 bases to trimming and J lost 6 bases, with 8 bases between them. From germline, CDR1 is LGHDT and CDR2 YNNKEL (reference sequence). The CDR3 loop spans 13 amino acids.

The chain links TRBV2 to TRBJ1-1; D remains ambiguous. Trimming took off 2 bases at V and 2 bases at J, with 6 bases between the two ends. This CDR3 region has 13 residues. CDR1 and CDR2 (germline): SNHLY, FYNNEI. Here the CDR3 reads CASSENFNTEAFF. The CDR3 DNA is TGTGCCAGCAGTGAAAACTTTAACACTGAAGCTTTCTTT.

This chain links TRBV28 with TRBJ2-4, with a tentative D call TRBD2 (6 bases). Per germline, CDR1 MDHEN and CDR2 SYDVKM. The CDR3 extends over 21 amino acids. V shed 3 bases and J shed 0 bases, with 27 bases lying between them. CDR3 nucleotide sequence: TGTGCCAGCAGTTTGTTTCGGGGGTGGGCTGTTCAGGATCTAGCCAAAAACATTCAGTACTTC. Its protein product is CASSLFRGWAVQDLAKNIQYF.